This paragraph covers one T cell receptor beta chain sequence. This record belongs to a study of OX40 agonist ivuxolimab in advanced cancers. Libraries were prepared by immunoSEQ multiplex PCR; TCRdb keeps only in-frame clonotypes and omits some of them. The sample shows under 20,000 clones, roughly 88% of them seen only once. The receptor was isolated from an adult with an advanced solid tumor such as melanoma, head and neck, liver or kidney cancer. Specimen: CD4+ or CD8+ T cells sorted from blood, collected in a trial of the OX40 agonist ivuxolimab.

The CDR3 nucleotides are TGTGCCACCAGCAGAGGCCTGACAGGGGGTTACAATGAGCAGTTCTTC. It codes for CATSRGLTGGYNEQFF. V usage is TRBV15 and J usage is TRBJ2-1; the match to TRBD1 covers 9 bases. The CDR3 runs to 16 residues. V trimming: 1 base; J trimming: 4 bases; junction bases outside the gene matches: 5. CDR1 and CDR2 from the germline V gene are LNHNV and YYDKDF (reference sequence).